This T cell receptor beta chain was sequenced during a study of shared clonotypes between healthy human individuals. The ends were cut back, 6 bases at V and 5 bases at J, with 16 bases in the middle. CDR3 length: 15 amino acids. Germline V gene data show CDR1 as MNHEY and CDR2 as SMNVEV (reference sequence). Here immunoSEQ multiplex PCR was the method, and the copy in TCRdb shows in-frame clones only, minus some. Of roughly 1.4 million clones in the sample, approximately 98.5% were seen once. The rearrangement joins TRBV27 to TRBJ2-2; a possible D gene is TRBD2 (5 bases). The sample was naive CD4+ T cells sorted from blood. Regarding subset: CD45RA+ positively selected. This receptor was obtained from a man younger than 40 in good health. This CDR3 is CASRGEEHWTGELFF. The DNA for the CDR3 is TGTGCCAGCAGGGGAGAAGAACATTGGACCGGGGAGCTGTTTTTT.